These 3 T cell receptor beta chains originate from one sample sequenced in a study of blood T cell repertoires in COVID-19. Measured with immunoSEQ multiplex PCR; TCRdb has only the in-frame clones, and not every one. The sample lists approximately 90,000 clones, roughly 86% occurring once. The sample consisted of peripheral blood. These receptors were taken from a human donor with acute or convalescent COVID-19. The donor label of this sample is uncertain.

This chain joins TRBV27 and TRBJ2-7; 8 bases are shared with TRBD2. In germline, CDR1 is MNHEY, CDR2 SMNVEV (reference sequence). The CDR3 runs to 14 residues. The J segment lost 3 bases and the V segment lost 7 bases, leaving 8 bases of the junction unmatched. The CDR3 protein is CASTPRGGGYEQYF. Here the CDR3 DNA reads TGTGCCAGCACTCCCCGGGGGGGTGGCTACGAGCAGTACTTC.

The V call is TRBV10-1, the J call TRBJ2-1; D gene unclear. Between the trimmed V and J ends, which lost 2 bases and 1 base, there was a span of 6 bases. Germline V gives CDR1 WNHNN, CDR2 SYGVQD (reference sequence). This CDR3 contains 14 residues. CDR3 DNA: TGCGCCAGCAGTGAGGACTGGTCCTACAATGAGCAGTTCTTC. Protein product: CASSEDWSYNEQFF.

This clone was observed a single time. The gene calls are TRBV4-1 and TRBJ2-1; the match to TRBD2 covers 11 bases. J was trimmed by 4 bases and V by 4 bases; bases with no gene match: 3. Germline V gene data show CDR1 as MGHRA and CDR2 as YSYEKL. This CDR3 region has 15 residues. This CDR3 is CASSPTSGSYNEQFF. In DNA form, the CDR3 reads TGCGCCAGCAGCCCTACTAGCGGGAGTTACAATGAGCAGTTCTTC.